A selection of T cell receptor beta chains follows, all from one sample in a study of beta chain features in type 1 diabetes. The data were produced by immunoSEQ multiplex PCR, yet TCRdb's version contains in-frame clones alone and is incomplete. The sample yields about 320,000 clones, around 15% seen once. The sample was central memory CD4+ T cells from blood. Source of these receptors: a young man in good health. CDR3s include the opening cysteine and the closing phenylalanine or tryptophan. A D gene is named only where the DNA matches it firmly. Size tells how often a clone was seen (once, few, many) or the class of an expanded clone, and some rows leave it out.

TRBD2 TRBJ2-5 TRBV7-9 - CASSVGLGNRETQYF TGTGCCAGCAGCGTGGGACTAGGTAATAGGGAGACCCAGTACTTC
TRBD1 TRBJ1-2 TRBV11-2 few CASSSGQGMRGYTF TGTGCCAGCAGCTCGGGACAGGGTATGAGGGGCTACACCTTC
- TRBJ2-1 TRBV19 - CASRNRRTDEQFF TGTGCCAGTAGGAACCGACGGACAGACGAGCAGTTCTTC
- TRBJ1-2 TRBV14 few CASSQDLRGWYGYTF TGTGCCAGCAGCCAAGATCTGAGGGGCTGGTATGGCTACACCTTC
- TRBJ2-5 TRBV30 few CAWSRNRGAQETQYF TGTGCCTGGAGCCGCAACCGGGGAGCTCAAGAGACCCAGTACTTC
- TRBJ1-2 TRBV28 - CASSLDLGGAPSGYTF TGTGCCAGCAGTTTAGATTTGGGGGGCGCACCCTCCGGCTACACCTTC
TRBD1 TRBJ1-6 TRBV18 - CASSPLGTVQGSYNSPLHF TGTGCCAGCTCACCACTGGGGACAGTCCAGGGCTCCTATAATTCACCCCTCCACTTT
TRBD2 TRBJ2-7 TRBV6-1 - CASSGTSGGIYEQYF TGTGCCAGCAGTGGTACTAGCGGGGGGATCTACGAGCAGTACTTC
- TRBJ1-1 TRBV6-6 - CASSTPAEAFF TGTGCCAGCAGTACCCCAGCCGAAGCTTTCTTT
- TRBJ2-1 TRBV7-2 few CASSDYNEQFF TGTGCCAGCAGTGATTACAATGAGCAGTTCTTC
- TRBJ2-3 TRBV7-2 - CASSLDLGDTQYF TGTGCCAGCAGCTTAGATCTGGGAGATACGCAGTATTTT
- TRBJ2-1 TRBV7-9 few CASRQQDYSYNEQFF TGTGCCAGCAGGCAACAAGACTACTCCTACAATGAGCAGTTCTTC
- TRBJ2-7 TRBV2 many CASPSLSGSEQYF TGTGCCAGCCCATCCCTGTCAGGGAGCGAGCAGTACTTC
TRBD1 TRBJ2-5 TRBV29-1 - CSVLQGIAQTQYF TGCAGCGTGTTACAGGGGATTGCACAGACCCAGTACTTC
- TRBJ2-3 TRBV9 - CASSVLASSTDTQYF TGTGCCAGCAGCGTACTGGCTAGCAGCACAGATACGCAGTATTTT
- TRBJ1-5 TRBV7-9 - CASSLQVEPQHF TGTGCCAGCAGCTTGCAGGTTGAGCCCCAGCATTTT
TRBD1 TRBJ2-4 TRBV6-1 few CASVTRGTNIQYF TGTGCCAGCGTAACCAGGGGGACGAACATTCAGTACTTC